Many counts were recorded for the clone carrying this TCR beta chain. Its antigen is undetermined. The CDR3 runs to 13 residues. CDR1 MNHNS and CDR2 SASEGT come from the germline V gene. Germline trimming cut 6 bases from V and 5 bases from J; bases unmatched to any gene: 4. The data were taken from a study of T cells in Graves' hyperthyroidism and ophthalmopathy. RNA transcripts provided the source from which TCR beta CDR3 regions were amplified. RT-PCR in the first round (using the HTBI primer set) targeted the TCR CDR3. TCRdb reprocessed the multiplex PCR reads with MiXCR, giving one entry per CDR3 protein. The table has a few hundred thousand distinct CDR3 sequences, about 15% seen once. Newly diagnosed hyperthyroidism patients aged 18 to 65 years had disease lasting under 2 months. Researchers barred patients who had uncontrolled infection, other autoimmune disease, pregnancy or lactation. This sample holds PBMCs from about 9.3 ml fresh peripheral blood.

Findings of the study overall: Ophthalmopathy was predicted by the model a median of about six months ahead of onset.

The V and J genes are TRBV6-1 and TRBJ1-5; 7 nucleotides match TRBD1. The sequenced sample was blood. The receptor was derived from a middle-aged woman with Graves' hyperthyroidism that later progressed to Graves' ophthalmopathy. As DNA, the CDR3 is TGTGCCAGCAGCCCTCAGGGGGATCAGCCCCAGCATTTT. Protein sequence: CASSPQGDQPQHF.